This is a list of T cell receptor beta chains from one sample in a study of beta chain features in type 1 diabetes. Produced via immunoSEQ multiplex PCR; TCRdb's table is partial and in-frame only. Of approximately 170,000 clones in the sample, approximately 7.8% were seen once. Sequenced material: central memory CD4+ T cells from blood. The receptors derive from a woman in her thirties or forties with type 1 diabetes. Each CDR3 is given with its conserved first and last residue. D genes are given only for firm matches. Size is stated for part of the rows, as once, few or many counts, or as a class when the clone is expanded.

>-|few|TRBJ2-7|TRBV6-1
TGTGCCAGCAGTGAACCGGGGGAATTCAACGAGCAGTACTTC
CASSEPGEFNEQYF
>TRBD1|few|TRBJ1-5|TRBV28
TGTGCCAGCAGCCGGGGACAGGGTGGCAATCAGCCCCAGCATTTT
CASSRGQGGNQPQHF
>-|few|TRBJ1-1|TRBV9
TGTGCCAGCAGCGTACTGGCAATGAACACTGAAGCTTTCTTT
CASSVLAMNTEAFF
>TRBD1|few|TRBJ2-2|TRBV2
TGTGCCAGCAGAGCCGACAGGGGGCTTACCGGGGAGCTGTTTTTT
CASRADRGLTGELFF
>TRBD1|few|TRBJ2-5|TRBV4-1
TGCGCCAGCCCGGAAGACAGGGGGCAAGAGACCCAGTACTTC
CASPEDRGQETQYF
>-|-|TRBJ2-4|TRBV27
TGTGCCAGCAGGAAGTTAGGACAGGCCAAAAACATTCAGTACTTC
CASRKLGQAKNIQYF
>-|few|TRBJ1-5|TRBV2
TGTGCCAGCGGGGGAATCTCCGGGGGGGCTCAGCCCCAGCATTTT
CASGGISGGAQPQHF
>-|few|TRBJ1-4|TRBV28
TGTGCCAGCAGTTTATCCGGGGGTAATGAAAAACTGTTTTTT
CASSLSGGNEKLFF
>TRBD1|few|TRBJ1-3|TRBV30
TGTGCCTGGAGTGTACAGGGGGCTACTGGAAACACCATATATTTT
CAWSVQGATGNTIYF
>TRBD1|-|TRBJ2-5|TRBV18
TGTGCCAGCTCACCCGGACAGGGGTGGGAAGAGACCCAGTACTTC
CASSPGQGWEETQYF
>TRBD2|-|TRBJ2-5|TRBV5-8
TGTGCCAGCAGCTTGGGGCTAGCGGGAGAGACCCAGTACTTC
CASSLGLAGETQYF
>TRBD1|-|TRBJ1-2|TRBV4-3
TGCGCCAGCAGCCAATTGACAGGGGACGGCTACACCTTC
CASSQLTGDGYTF
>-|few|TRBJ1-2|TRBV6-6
TGTGCCAGCAGCCGTCTCGGGGGCTACACCTTC
CASSRLGGYTF
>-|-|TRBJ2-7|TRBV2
TGTGCCAGCAATATGGGGCAGGTCTCCTACGAGCAGTACTTC
CASNMGQVSYEQYF
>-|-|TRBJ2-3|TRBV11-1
TGTGCCAGCAACTTCGACACATCTTCAGATACGCAGTATTTT
CASNFDTSSDTQYF
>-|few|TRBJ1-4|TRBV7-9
TGTGCCAGCAGCCAGGGGACGGGTACGACTAATGAAAAACTGTTTTTT
CASSQGTGTTNEKLFF
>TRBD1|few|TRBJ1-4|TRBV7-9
TGTGCCAGCAGCTATCCGGGACAGAATGAAAAACTGTTTTTT
CASSYPGQNEKLFF
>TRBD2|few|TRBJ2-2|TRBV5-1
TGCGCCAGCAGCTCCTTCGGACTAGCGGGCCGCACCGGGGAGCTGTTTTTT
CASSSFGLAGRTGELFF
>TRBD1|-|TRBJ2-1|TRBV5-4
TGTGCCAGCAGCCCGGACAGGGGATACAATGAGCAGTTCTTC
CASSPDRGYNEQFF
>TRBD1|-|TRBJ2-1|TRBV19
TGTGCCAGTAGTATAGACGGGACAGGGGACCTCAATGAGCAGTTCTTC
CASSIDGTGDLNEQFF
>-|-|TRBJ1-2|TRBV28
TGTGCCAGCAAGAGCAGTGATCGCGGGTTCTTCTTC
CASKSSDRGFFF
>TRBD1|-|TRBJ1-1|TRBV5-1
TGCGCCAGCAGCCCACAGGGGGTCGGGAACACTGAAGCTTTCTTT
CASSPQGVGNTEAFF
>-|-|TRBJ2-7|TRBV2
TGTGCCAGCAGCGCGCAGGGTAGCTCCTACGAGCAGTACTTC
CASSAQGSSYEQYF
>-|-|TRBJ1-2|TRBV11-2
TGTGCCAGCGGTGCAGGCTCCTATGGCTACACCTTC
CASGAGSYGYTF
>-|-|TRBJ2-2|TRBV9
TGTGCCAGCAGCGTAGGGGTCCAACACGGGACCGGGGAGCTGTTTTTT
CASSVGVQHGTGELFF
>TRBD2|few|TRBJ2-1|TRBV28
TGTGCCAGCTCCAGCGGGAGCCTCAATGAGCAGTTCTTC
CASSSGSLNEQFF
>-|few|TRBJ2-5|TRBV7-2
TGTGCCAGCAGCTTAGCCAGGGAAGAGACCCAGTACTTC
CASSLAREETQYF
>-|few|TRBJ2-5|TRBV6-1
TGTGCCAGCAGTGAAGGGGGCGGGGCAGAGACCCAGTACTTC
CASSEGGGAETQYF
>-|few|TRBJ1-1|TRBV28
TGTGCCAGCAGTAAGAGGGTCCGGAACACTGAAGCTTTCTTT
CASSKRVRNTEAFF
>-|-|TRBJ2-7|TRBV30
TGTGCCTGGAGTGTACGGAGGGGCGACGAGCAGTACTTC
CAWSVRRGDEQYF
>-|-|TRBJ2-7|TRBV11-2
TGTGCCAGCAGCCTGATCAGCGAGCAGTACTTC
CASSLISEQYF
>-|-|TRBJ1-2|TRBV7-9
TGTGCCAGCAGCCTCGGACAGACGGGCTACACCTTC
CASSLGQTGYTF
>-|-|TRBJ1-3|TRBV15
TGTGCCACCAGCTCCTTTTCAGATAACTCTGGAAACACCATATATTTT
CATSSFSDNSGNTIYF
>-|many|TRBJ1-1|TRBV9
TGTGCCAGCAGCGTAGGCGGGAACCTGAACACTGAAGCTTTCTTT
CASSVGGNLNTEAFF
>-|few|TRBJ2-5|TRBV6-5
TGTGCCAGCAGTCAGACGGAGCATTCTAAAGAGACCCAGTACTTC
CASSQTEHSKETQYF
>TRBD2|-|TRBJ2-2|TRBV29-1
TGCAGCGTTGCCGGACTAGCGGGGGCCCTGAACACCGGGGAGCTGTTTTTT
CSVAGLAGALNTGELFF
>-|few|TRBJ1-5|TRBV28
TGTGCCAGCATTCGGCCAGAGGGCAATCAGCCCCAGCATTTT
CASIRPEGNQPQHF
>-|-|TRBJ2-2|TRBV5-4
TGTGCCAGCGGTCAGGGGAACACCGGGGAGCTGTTTTTT
CASGQGNTGELFF
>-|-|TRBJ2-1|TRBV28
TGTGCCAGCAGTCAACCTGGAGGTGCGGGTGAGCAGTTCTTC
CASSQPGGAGEQFF
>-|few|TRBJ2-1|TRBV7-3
TGTGCCAGCAGCACTGGGGCAGGGAACGATGAGCAGTTCTTC
CASSTGAGNDEQFF
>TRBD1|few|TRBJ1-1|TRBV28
TGTGCCAGCAGCAGGGACAGAGAAGCTTTCTTT
CASSRDREAFF
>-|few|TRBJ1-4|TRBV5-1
TGCGCCAGCAACCCCGAAGGGGCCGCGAAGGAAAAACTGTTTTTT
CASNPEGAAKEKLFF
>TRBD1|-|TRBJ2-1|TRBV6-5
TGTGCCAGCAGTTACAAGCGACAGGGGAAGTCCGGGCAGTTCTTC
CASSYKRQGKSGQFF
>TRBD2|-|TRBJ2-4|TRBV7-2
TGTGCCAGCAGCCCGGCGGCACCGGGAGGACACACCAAAAACATTCAGTACTTC
CASSPAAPGGHTKNIQYF
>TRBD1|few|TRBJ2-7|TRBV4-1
TGCGCCAGCAGCCAAGATTCCGGGACAGGGTACTACGAGCAGTACTTC
CASSQDSGTGYYEQYF
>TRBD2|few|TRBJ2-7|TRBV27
TGTGCCAGCAGTCCTGCGACTAGCGGGATATCCTACGAGCAGTACTTC
CASSPATSGISYEQYF
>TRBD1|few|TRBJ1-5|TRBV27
TGTGCCAGCAGTCCCGACAGGGCCCGTCTTCAGCCCCAGCATTTT
CASSPDRARLQPQHF
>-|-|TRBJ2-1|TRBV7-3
TGTGCCAGCAGCTTATGGGTGGGAGTAGAGAATGAGCAGTTCTTC
CASSLWVGVENEQFF
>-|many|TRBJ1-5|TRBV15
TGTGCCACCAGCAGGGATCGCGGGACCGCTCGAAGGGTGGGCAATCAGCCCCAGCATTTT
CATSRDRGTARRVGNQPQHF